This T cell receptor (beta chain) appears in the sequencing data of a study of blood T cells in healthy people across ages. Looking at the study overall: The capture of about one barcoded beta molecule per two T cells was achieved by template switching. Study-wide results and limits: Estimates of diversity drawn from one million T cells were considered underestimates.

This clonotype came up a few times. What it binds is unknown. Germline CDR1 is DFQATT and CDR2 is SNEGSKA (reference sequence). The CDR3 totals 14 residues. Trimming shortened V by 0 bases and J by 0 bases, and 6 bases separated the two germline ends. Peripheral blood was drawn, roughly 10 milliliters per donor. For the second PCR, which ran for about 6 to 11 cycles, a sample-barcoded 5' primer and a J-beta primer mix were used. From the 5' RACE reads, TCRdb called clonotypes with MiXCR, one entry per CDR3 protein. This table has around 870,000 distinct CDR3 sequences, 29% appearing once. Sequencing was performed on blood. V gene TRBV20-1 combines with J gene TRBJ2-1; D ambiguous. The clonotype was recovered from an elderly woman in good health. In DNA, the CDR3 is TGCAGTGCTAGAGACATAATCTCCTACAATGAGCAGTTCTTC. Protein: CSARDIISYNEQFF.